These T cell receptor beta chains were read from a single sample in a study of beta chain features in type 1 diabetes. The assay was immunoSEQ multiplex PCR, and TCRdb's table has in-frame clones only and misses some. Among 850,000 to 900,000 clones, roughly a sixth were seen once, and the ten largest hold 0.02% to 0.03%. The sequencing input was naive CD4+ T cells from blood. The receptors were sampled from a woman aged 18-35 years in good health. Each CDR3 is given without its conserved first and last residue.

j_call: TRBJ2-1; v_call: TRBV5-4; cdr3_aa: ASSPRRSSYNEQF
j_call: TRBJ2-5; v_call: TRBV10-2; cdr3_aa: ASRGSGGASKETQY
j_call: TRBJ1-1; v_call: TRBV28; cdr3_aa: ASSSWTGANTEAF
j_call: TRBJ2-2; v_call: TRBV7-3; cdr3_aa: ASSSTSTGELF
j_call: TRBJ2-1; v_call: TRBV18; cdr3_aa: ASSPLGLAYNEQF
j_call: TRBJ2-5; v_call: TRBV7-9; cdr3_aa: ASSHGTSGLQTQY
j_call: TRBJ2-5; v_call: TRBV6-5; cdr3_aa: ASSYLVETQY
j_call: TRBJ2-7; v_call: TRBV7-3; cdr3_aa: ASSLLGTSGQDEQY
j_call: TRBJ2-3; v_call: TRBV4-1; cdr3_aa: ASSLGRTDTQY
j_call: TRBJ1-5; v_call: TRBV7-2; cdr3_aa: ASSLQGWGQPQH
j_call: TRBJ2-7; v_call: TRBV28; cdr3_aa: ASNSQELAYEQY
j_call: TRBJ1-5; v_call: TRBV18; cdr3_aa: ASSPPGPNQPQH
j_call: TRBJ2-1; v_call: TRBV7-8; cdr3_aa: ASTLLRGLPNEQF
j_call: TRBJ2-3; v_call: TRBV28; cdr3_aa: ASSAGGLAAQYTQY
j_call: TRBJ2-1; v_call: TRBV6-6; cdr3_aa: ATTRGGSYNEQF
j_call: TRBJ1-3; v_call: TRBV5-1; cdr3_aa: ASRTTLGGSGNTIY
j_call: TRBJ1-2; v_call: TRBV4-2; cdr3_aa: ASSQGGLLGGYT
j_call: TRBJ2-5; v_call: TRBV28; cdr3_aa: ASSLRETQY
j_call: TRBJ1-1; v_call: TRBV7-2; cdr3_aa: ASKASMNTEAF
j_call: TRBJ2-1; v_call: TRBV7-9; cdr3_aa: ASSLGYDRGSYNEQF
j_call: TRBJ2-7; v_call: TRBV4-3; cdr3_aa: ASSQATGFTYEQY
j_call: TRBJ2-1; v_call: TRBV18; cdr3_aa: ASSPDGGTAFLGEQF
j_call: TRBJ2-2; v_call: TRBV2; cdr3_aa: ASRLVVGELF
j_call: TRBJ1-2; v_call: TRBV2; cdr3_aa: ASSSGTGYYGYT
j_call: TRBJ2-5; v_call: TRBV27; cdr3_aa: ASSLMAGRYGETQY
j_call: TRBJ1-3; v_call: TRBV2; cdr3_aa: ASSWGGSGNTIY
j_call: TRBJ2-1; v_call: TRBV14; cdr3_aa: ASSATKNLYNEQF
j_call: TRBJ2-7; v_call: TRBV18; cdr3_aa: ASSPIPSSLARSYEQY
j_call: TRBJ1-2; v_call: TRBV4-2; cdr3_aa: ASSQGLANYGYT
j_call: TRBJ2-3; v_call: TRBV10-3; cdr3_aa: ATKASGTTDTQY
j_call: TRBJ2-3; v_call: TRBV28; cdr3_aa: ASSLPLRPDTQY
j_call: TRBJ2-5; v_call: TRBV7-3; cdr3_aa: ASSAAGGIQTQY
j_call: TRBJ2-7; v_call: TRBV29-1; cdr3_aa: SVVGPRTYEQY
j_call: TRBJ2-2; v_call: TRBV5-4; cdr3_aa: ASSLGLGWNGELF
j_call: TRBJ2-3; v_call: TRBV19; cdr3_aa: ASTSSGRREDTQY
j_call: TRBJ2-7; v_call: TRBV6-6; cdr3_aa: ATRWGRPLSEQY
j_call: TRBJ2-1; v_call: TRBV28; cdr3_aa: ASSPGLAGGNEQF
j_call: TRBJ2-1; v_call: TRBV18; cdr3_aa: ASSPPSGSLHNEQF
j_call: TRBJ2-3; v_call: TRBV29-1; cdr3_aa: SVRSADTQY
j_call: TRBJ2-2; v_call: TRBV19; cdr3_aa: ASSIGRNTGELF
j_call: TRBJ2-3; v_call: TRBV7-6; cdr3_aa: ASSLAPVSTDTQY
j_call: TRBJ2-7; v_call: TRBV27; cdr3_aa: ASTALGTGIYEQY
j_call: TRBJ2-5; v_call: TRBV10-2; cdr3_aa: ASSDGLAGEETQY
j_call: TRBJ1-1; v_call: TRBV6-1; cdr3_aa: ASSAGGQGSDTEAF
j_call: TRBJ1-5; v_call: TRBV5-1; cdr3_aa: ASSRAGQTNQPQH
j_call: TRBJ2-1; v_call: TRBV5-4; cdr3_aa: ASSDGGRDEQF
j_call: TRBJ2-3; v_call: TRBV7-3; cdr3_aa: ASSLFSSPDTQY